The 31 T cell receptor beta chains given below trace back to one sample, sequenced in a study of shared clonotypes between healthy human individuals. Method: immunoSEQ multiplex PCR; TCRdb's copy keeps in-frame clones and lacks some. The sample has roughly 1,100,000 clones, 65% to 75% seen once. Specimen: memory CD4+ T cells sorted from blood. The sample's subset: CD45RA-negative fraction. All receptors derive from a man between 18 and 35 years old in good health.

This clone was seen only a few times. The DNA of the CDR3 is TGTGCCAGTAGTATACACAGGGGCACTGAAGCTTTCTTT. The encoded protein is CASSIHRGTEAFF. The V call is TRBV19, the J call TRBJ1-1; TRBD1 agrees at 7 bases. Germline loops: CDR1 LNHDA, CDR2 SQIVND (reference sequence). The CDR3 totals 13 residues. J was trimmed by 4 bases and V by 2 bases; bases with no gene match: 1.

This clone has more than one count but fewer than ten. CDR3 sequence (DNA): TGTGCCAGCAGCCAGGGATGGCAACATGAGCAGTTCTTC. It yields the protein CASSQGWQHEQFF. The gene calls are TRBV14 and TRBJ2-1; the D is unclear. There are 13 residues in the CDR3. The V gene lost 3 bases and the J gene lost 8 bases, with 11 bases spanning the gap. The germline V gene encodes CDR1 SGHDN and CDR2 FVKESK.

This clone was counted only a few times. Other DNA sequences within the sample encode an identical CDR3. The CDR3 DNA is TGTGCCAGCAGCCCGGACTCCTCCTACAATGAGCAGTTCTTC. This encodes CASSPDSSYNEQFF. J is TRBJ2-1 and V is TRBV7-2, with D tentatively TRBD2 (5 bases). Germline loops: CDR1 SGHTA, CDR2 FQGNSA. Trimming removed 5 bases at V and 0 bases at J, with 8 bases between. This CDR3 is 14 amino acids long.

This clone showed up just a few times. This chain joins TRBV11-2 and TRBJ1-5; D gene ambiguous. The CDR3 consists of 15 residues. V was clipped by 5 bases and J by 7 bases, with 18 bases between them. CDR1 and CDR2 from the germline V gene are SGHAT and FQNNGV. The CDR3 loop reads CASSETGYAGQPQHF. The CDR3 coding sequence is TGTGCCAGCAGCGAAACGGGATACGCGGGGCAGCCCCAGCATTTT.

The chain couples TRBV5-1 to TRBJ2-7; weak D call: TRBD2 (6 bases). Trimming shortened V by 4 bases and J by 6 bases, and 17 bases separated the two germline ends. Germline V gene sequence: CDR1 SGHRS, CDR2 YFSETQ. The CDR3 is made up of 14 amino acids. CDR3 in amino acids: CASSHRYQGGEQYF. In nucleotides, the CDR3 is TGCGCCAGCAGCCACCGGTACCAGGGAGGCGAGCAGTACTTC.

CDR3: CACENYSRGRREKLFF. CDR3 nucleotide sequence: TGTGCCTGCGAAAATTATTCAAGGGGTAGAAGGGAAAAACTGTTTTTT. This chain joins TRBV30 and TRBJ1-4, with D possibly being TRBD1 (5 bases). Germline-derived CDR1 and CDR2 are GTSNPN and SVGIG (reference sequence). Trimming took off 6 bases at V and 8 bases at J, with 25 bases between the two ends. The CDR3 runs to 16 residues.

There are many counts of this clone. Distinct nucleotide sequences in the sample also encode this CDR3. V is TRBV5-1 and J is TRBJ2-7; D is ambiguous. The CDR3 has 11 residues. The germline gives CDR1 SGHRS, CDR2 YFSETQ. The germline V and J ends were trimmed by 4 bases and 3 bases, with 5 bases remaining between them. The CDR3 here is CASSTSYEQYF. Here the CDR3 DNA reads TGCGCCAGCAGCACCAGCTACGAGCAGTACTTC.

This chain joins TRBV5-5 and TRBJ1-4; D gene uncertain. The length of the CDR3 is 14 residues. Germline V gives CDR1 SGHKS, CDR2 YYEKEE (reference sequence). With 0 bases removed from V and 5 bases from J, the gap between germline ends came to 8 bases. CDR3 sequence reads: CASSLAGRNEKLFF. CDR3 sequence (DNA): TGTGCCAGCAGCTTGGCTGGGAGGAATGAAAAACTGTTTTTT.

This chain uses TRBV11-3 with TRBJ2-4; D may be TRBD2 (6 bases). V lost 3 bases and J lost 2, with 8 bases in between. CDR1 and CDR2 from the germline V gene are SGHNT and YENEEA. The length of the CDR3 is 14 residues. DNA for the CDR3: TGTGCCAGCAGCTTGGGGACTTCCAAAAACATTCAGTACTTC. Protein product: CASSLGTSKNIQYF.

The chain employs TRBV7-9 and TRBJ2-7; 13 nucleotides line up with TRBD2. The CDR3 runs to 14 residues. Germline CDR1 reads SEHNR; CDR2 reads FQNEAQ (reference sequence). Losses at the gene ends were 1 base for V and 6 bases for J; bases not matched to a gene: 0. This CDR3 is CASSLGTSGSEQYF. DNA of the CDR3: TGTGCCAGCAGCTTAGGGACTAGCGGGAGCGAGCAGTACTTC.

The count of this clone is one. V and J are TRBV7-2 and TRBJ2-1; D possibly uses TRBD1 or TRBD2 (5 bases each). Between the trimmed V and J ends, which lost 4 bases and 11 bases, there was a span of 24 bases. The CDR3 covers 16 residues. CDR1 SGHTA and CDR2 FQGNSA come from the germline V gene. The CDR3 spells CASSSFVGVSELKQFF. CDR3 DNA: TGTGCCAGCAGCTCTTTCGTGGGGGTAAGCGAACTTAAGCAGTTCTTC.

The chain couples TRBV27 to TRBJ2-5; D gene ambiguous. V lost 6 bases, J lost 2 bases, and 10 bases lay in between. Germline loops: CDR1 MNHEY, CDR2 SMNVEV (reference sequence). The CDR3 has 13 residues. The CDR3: CASRPDGQETQYF. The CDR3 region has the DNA TGTGCCAGCAGGCCGGACGGACAAGAGACCCAGTACTTC.

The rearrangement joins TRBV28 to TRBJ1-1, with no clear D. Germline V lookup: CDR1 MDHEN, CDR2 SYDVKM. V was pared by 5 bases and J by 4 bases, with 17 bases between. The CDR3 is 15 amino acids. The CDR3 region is CASSTYSGSSTEAFF. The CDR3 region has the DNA TGTGCCAGCAGTACATACTCGGGGAGTAGCACTGAAGCTTTCTTT.

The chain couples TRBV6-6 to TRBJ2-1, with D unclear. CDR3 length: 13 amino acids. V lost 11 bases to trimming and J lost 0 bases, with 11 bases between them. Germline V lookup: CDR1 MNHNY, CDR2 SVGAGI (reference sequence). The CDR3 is CALQASSYNEQFF. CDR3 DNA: TGTGCCTTGCAGGCAAGCTCCTACAATGAGCAGTTCTTC.

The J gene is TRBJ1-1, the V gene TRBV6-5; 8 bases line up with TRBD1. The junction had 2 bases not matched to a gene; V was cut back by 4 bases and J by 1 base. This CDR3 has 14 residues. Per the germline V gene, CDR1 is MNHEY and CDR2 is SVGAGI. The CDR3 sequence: CASSSTGANTEAFF. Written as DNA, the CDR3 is TGTGCCAGCAGTTCGACAGGGGCGAACACTGAAGCTTTCTTT.

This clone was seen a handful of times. In DNA form, the CDR3 reads TGTGCCAGCAGCTCCCAGGCGGGGGGCTACGAGCAGTACTTC. Translated, it gives CASSSQAGGYEQYF. The chain is built from TRBV6-1 and TRBJ2-7; 8 bases are a match to TRBD2. Germline-derived CDR1 and CDR2 are MNHNS and SASEGT. V dropped 6 bases and J dropped 3; count of bases not matched to a gene: 7. This CDR3 comprises 14 residues.

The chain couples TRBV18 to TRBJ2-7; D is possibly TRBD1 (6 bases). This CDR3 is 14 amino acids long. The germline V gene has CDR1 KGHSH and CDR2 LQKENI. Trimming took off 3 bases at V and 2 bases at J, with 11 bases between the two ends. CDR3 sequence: CASSPEQGTYEQYF. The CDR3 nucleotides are TGTGCCAGCTCACCTGAACAGGGTACCTACGAGCAGTACTTC.

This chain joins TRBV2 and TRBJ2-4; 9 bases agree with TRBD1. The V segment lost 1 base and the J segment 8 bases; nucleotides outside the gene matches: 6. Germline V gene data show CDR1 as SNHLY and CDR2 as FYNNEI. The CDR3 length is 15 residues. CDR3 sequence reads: CASSEVGQGMDIQYF. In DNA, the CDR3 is TGTGCCAGCAGTGAAGTCGGACAGGGGATGGACATTCAGTACTTC.

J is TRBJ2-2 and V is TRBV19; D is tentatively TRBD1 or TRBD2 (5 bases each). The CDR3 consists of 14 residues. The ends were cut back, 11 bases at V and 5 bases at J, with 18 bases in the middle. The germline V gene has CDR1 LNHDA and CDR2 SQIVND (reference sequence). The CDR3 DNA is TGTGCCGGACGACCGGGACCGCAAACCGGGGAGCTGTTTTTT. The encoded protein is CAGRPGPQTGELFF.

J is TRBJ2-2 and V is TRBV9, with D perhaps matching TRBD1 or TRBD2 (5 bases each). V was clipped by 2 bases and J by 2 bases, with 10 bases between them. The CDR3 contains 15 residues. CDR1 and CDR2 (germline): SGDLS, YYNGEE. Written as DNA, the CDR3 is TGTGCCAGCAGCGTCACCGGGGACAACACCGGGGAGCTGTTTTTT. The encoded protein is CASSVTGDNTGELFF.

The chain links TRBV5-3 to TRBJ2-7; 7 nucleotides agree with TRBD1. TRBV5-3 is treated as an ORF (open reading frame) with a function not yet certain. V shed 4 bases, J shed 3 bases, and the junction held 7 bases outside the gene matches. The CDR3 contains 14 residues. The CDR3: CARSATGVLYEQYF. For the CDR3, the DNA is TGTGCCAGAAGCGCCACAGGGGTACTCTACGAGCAGTACTTC.

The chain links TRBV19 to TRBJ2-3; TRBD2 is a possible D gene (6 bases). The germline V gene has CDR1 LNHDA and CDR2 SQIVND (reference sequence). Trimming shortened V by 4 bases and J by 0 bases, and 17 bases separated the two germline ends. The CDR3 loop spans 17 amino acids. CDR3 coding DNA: TGTGCCAGTAGTAGGGAACAGGCGGGAACTAGCACAGATACGCAGTATTTT. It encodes CASSREQAGTSTDTQYF.

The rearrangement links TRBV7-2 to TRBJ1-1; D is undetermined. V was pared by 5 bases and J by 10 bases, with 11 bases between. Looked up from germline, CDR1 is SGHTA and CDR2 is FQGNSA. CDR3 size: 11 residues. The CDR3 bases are TGTGCCAGCAGCCCTGCCACTTTAGCTTTCTTT. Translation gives CASSPATLAFF.

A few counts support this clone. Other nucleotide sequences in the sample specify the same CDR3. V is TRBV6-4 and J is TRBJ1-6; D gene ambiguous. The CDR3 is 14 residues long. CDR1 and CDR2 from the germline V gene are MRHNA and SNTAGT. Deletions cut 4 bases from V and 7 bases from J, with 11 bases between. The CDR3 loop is CASSAEGGNSPLHF. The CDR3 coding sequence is TGTGCCAGCAGTGCGGAGGGAGGCAATTCACCCCTCCACTTT.

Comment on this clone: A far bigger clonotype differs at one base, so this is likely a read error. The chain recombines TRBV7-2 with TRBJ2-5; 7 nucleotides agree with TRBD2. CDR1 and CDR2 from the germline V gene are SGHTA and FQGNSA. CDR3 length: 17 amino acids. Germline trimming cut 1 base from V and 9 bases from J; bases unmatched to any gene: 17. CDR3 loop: CASSLGLSSGISEAQYF. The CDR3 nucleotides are TGTGCCAGCAGCTTAGGTCTGTCTAGCGGTATAAGCGAGGCCCAGTACTTC. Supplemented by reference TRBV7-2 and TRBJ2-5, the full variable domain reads GAGVSQSPSNKVTEKGKDVELRCDPISGHTALYWYRQSLGQGLEFLIYFQGNSAPDKSGLPSDRFSAERTGGSVSTLTIQRTQQEDSAVYLCASSLGLSSGISEAQYFGPGTRLLVL.

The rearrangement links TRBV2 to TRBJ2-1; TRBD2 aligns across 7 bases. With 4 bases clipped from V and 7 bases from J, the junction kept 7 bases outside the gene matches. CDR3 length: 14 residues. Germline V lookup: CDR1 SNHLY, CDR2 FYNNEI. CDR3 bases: TGTGCCAGCAGTGCGGCTAGCGGCTATAATGAGCAGTTCTTC. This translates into CASSAASGYNEQFF.

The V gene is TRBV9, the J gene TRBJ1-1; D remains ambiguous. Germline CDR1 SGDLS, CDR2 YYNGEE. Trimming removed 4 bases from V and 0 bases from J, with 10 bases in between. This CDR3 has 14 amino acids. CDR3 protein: CASSLEGLNTEAFF. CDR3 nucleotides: TGTGCCAGCAGCTTGGAGGGCCTGAACACTGAAGCTTTCTTT.

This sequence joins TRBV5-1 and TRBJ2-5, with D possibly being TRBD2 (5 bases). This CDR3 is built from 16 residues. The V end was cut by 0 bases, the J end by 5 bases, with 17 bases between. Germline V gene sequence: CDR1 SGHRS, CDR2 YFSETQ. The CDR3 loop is CASSLVAGRQEETQYF. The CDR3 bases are TGCGCCAGCAGCTTGGTGGCGGGCAGGCAGGAGGAGACCCAGTACTTC.

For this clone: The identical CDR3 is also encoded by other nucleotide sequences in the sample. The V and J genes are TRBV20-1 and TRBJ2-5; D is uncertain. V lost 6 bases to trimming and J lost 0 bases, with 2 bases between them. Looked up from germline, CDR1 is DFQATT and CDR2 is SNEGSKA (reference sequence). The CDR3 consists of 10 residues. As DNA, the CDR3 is TGCAGTGCACACCAAGAGACCCAGTACTTC. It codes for CSAHQETQYF.

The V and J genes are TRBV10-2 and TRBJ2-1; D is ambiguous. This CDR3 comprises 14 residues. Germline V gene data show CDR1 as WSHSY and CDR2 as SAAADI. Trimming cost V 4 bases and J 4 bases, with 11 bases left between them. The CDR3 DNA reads TGCGCCAGCAGTGGGCAGTTAGCATACAATGAGCAGTTCTTC. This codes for CASSGQLAYNEQFF.

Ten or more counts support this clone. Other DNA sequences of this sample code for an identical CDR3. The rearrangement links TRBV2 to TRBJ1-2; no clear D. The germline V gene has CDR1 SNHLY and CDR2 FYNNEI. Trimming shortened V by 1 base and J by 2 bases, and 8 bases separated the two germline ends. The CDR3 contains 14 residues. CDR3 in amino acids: CASSEVAGNYGYTF. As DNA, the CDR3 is TGTGCCAGCAGTGAAGTAGCCGGGAACTATGGCTACACCTTC.